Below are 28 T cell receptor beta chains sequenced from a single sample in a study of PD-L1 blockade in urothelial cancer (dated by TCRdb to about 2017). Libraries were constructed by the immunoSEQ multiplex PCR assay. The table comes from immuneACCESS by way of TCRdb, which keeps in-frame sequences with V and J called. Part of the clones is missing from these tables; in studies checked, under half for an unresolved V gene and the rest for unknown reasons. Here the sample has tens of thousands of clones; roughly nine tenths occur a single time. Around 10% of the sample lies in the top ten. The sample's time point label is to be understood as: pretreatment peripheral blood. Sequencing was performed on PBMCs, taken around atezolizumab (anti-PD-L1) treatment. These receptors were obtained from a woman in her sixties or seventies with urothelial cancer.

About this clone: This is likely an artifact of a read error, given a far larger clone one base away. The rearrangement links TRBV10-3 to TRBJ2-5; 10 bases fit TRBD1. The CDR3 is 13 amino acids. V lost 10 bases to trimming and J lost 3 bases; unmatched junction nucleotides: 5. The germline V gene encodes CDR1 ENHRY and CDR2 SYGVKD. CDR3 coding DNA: TGTGCCAGCAGAGGGACAGGGGAAGAGACCCAGTACTTC. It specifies CASRGTGEETQYF.

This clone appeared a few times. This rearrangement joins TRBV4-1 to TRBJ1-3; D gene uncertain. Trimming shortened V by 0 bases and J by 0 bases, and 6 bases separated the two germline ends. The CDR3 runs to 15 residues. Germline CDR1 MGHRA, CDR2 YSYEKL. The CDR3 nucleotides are TGCGCCAGCAGCCAAGAGGTAGTCTCTGGAAACACCATATATTTT. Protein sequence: CASSQEVVSGNTIYF.

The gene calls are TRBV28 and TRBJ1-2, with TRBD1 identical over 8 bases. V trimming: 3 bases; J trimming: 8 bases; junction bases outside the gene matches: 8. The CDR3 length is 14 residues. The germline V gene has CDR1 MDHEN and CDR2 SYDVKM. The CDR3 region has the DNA TGTGCCAGCAGTTTGGTGCAGGGGGCTGGCGGCTACACCTTC. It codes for CASSLVQGAGGYTF.

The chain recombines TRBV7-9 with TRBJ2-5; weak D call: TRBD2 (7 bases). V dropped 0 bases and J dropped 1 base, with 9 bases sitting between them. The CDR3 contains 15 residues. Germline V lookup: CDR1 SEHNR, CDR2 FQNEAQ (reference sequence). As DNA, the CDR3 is TGTGCCAGCAGCTTAGCGGGAGGGGGCCAAGAGACCCAGTACTTC. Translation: CASSLAGGGQETQYF. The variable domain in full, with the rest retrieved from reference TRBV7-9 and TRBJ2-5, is DTGVSQNPRHKITKRGQNVTFRCDPISEHNRLYWYRQTLGQGPEFLTYFQNEAQLEKSRLLSDRFSAERPKGSFSTLEIQRTEQGDSAMYLCASSLAGGGQETQYFGPGTRLLVL.

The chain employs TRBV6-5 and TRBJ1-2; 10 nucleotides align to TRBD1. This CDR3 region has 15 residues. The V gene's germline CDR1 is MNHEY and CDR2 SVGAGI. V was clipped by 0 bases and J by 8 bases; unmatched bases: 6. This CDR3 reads CASSYSTGGAIGYTF. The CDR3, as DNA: TGTGCCAGCAGTTACTCGACAGGGGGCGCGATCGGCTACACCTTC.

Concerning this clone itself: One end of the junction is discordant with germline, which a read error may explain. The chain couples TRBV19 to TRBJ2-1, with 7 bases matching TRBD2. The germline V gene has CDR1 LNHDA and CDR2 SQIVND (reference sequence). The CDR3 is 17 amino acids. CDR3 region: CASSTRASGGPNNEQFF. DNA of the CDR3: TGTGCCAGCAGTACGCGGGCTAGCGGAGGGCCTAACAATGAGCAGTTCTTC.

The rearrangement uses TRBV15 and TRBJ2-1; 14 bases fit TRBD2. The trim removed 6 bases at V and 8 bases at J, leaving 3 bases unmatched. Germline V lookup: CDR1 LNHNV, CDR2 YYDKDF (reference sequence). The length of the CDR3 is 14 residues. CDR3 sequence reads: CATSGTSGSYEQFF. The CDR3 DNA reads TGTGCCACCAGTGGGACTAGCGGGAGTTATGAGCAGTTCTTC.

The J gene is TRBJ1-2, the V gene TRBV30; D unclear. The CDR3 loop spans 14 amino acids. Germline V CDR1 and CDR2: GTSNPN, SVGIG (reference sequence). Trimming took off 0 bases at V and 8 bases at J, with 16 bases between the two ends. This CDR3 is CAWSVRSRTGGYTF. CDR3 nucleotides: TGTGCCTGGAGTGTACGGTCTCGGACTGGGGGCTACACCTTC.

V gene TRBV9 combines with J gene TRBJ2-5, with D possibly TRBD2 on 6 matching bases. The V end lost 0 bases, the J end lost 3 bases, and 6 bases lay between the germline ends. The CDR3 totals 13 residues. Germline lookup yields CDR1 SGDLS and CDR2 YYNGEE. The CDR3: CASSVGREETQYF. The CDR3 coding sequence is TGTGCCAGCAGCGTAGGGAGGGAAGAGACCCAGTACTTC.

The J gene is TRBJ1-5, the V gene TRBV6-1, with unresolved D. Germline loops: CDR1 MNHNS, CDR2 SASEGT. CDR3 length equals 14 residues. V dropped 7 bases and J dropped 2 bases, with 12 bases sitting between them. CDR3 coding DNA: TGTGCCAGCATAGTCCAGGTTGGCAATCAGCCCCAGCATTTT. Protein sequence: CASIVQVGNQPQHF.

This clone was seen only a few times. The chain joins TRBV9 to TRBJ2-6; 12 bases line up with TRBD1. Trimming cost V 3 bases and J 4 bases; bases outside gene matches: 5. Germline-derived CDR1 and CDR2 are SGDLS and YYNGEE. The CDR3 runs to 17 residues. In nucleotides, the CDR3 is TGTGCCAGCAGCGCGGGGGACAGGGGGCTCGGGGCCAACGTCCTGACTTTC. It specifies CASSAGDRGLGANVLTF. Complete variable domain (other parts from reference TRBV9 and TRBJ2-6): DSGVTQTPKHLITATGQRVTLRCSPRSGDLSVYWYQQSLDQGLQFLIQYYNGEERAKGNILERFSAQQFPDLHSELNLSSLELGDSALYFCASSAGDRGLGANVLTFGAGSRLTVL.

In DNA, the CDR3 is TGTGCCAGCAGCCAGGGGGGCCAGGGGGCTTACAATGAGCAGTTCTTC. The encoded protein is CASSQGGQGAYNEQFF. The gene calls are TRBV5-4 and TRBJ2-1; TRBD1 matches at 8 bases. V lost 4 bases and J lost 4; bases outside the gene matches: 10. There are 16 residues in the CDR3. Germline CDR1 reads SGHNT; CDR2 reads YYREEE (reference sequence). Together with reference TRBV5-4 and TRBJ2-1, the CDR3 gives the full variable domain: ETGVTQSPTHLIKTRGQQVTLRCSSQSGHNTVSWYQQALGQGPQFIFQYYREEENGRGNFPPRFSGLQFPNYSSELNVNALELDDSALYLCASSQGGQGAYNEQFFGPGTRLTVL.

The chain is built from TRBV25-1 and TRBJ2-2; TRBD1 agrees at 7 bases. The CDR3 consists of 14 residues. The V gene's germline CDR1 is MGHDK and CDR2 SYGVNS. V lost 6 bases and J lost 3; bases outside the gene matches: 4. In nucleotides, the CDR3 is TGTGCCAGCAGCGGGACAGAAGACACCGGGGAGCTGTTTTTT. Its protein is CASSGTEDTGELFF.

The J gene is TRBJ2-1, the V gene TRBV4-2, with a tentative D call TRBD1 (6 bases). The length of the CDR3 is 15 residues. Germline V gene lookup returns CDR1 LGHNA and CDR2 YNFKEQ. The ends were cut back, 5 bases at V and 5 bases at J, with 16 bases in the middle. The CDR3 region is CASSLIGQINNEQFF. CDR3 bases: TGTGCCAGCAGCTTGATCGGACAGATTAACAATGAGCAGTTCTTC.

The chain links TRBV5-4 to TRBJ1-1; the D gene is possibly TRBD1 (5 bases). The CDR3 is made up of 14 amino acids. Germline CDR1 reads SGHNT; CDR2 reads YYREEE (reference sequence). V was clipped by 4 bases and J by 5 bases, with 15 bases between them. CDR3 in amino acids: CASSNGGDRTEAFF. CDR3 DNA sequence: TGTGCCAGCAGCAACGGAGGGGATAGGACTGAAGCTTTCTTT.

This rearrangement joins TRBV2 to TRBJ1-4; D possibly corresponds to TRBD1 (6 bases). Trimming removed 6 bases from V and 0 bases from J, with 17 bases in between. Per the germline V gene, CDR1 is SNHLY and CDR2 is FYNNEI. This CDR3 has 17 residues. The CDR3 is CASRLSGTIATNEKLFF. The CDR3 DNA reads TGTGCCAGCAGGCTCTCCGGGACAATCGCAACTAATGAAAAACTGTTTTTT. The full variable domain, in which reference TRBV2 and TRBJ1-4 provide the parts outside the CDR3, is EPEVTQTPSHQVTQMGQEVILRCVPISNHLYFYWYRQILGQKVEFLVSFYNNEISEKSEIFDDQFSVERPDGSNFTLKIRSTKLEDSAMYFCASRLSGTIATNEKLFFGSGTQLSVL.

Written as DNA, the CDR3 is TGTGCCAGCAGCGCGATGCAGGGACAGTTTTACAATGAGCAGTTCTTC. It yields the protein CASSAMQGQFYNEQFF. The chain has TRBV7-2 and TRBJ2-1; TRBD1 matches 7 bases. Germline lookup yields CDR1 SGHTA and CDR2 FQGNSA. The V gene end was trimmed by 5 bases and the J gene end by 4 bases; junction bases not matched to a gene: 11. The length of the CDR3 is 16 residues.

The CDR3 region is CASSFRTGQTDTQYF. For the CDR3, the DNA is TGTGCCAGCAGTTTCCGGACAGGTCAGACAGATACGCAGTATTTT. The V and J genes are TRBV6-5 and TRBJ2-3; 7 nucleotides agree with TRBD1. The length of the CDR3 is 15 residues. V shed 4 bases and J 3 bases; nucleotides not matched to a gene: 7. CDR1 and CDR2 (germline): MNHEY, SVGAGI.

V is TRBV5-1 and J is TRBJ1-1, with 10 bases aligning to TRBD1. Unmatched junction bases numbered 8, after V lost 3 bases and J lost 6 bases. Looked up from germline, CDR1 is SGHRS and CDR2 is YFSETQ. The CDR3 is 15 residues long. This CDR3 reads CASSWGRQGAAEAFF. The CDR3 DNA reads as TGCGCCAGCAGCTGGGGTAGACAGGGGGCTGCTGAAGCTTTCTTT.

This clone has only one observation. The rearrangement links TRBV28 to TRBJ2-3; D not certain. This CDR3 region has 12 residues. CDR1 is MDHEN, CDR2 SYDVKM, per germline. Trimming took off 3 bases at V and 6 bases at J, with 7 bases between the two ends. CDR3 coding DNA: TGTGCCAGCAGTTTGGTACAGGATACGCAGTATTTT. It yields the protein CASSLVQDTQYF.

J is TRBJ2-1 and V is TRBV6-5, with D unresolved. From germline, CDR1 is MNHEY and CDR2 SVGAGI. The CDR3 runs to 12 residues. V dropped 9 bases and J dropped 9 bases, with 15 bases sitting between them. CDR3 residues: CASTAAGVEQFF. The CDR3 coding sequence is TGTGCCAGTACCGCCGCTGGAGTTGAGCAGTTCTTC.

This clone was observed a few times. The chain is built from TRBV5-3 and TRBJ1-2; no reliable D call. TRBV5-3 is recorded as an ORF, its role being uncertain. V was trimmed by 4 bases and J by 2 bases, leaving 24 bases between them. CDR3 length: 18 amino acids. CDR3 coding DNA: TGTGCCAGAAGCCGTACCTCCGGAGGAACCCAGCCAAACTATGGCTACACCTTC. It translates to CARSRTSGGTQPNYGYTF.

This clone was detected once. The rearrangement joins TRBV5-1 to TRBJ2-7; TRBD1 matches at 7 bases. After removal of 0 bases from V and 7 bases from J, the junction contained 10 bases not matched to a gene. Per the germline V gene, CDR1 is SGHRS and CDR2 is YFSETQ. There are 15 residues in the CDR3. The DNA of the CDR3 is TGCGCCAGCAGCTTGGTTGGGGACAGTCATGGGGAGCAGTACTTC. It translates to CASSLVGDSHGEQYF.

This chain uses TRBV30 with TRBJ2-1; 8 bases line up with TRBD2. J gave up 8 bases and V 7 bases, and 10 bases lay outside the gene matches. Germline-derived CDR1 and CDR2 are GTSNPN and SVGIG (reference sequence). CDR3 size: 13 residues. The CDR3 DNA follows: TGTGCCTTTCCCGGGCCGGGGGGGCATGAGCAGTTCTTC. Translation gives CAFPGPGGHEQFF.

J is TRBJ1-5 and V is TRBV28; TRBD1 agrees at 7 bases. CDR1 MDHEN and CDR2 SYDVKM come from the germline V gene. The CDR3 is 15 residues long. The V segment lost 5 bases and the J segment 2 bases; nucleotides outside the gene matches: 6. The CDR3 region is CASSPGGLGNQPQHF. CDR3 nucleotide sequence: TGTGCCAGCAGTCCAGGGGGGCTGGGCAATCAGCCCCAGCATTTT.

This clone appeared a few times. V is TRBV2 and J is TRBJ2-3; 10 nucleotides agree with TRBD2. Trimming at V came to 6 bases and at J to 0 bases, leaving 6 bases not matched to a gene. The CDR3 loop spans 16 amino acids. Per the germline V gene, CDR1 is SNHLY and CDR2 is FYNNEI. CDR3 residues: CASRILAGRSTDTQYF. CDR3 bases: TGTGCCAGCAGAATACTAGCGGGACGTAGCACAGATACGCAGTATTTT.

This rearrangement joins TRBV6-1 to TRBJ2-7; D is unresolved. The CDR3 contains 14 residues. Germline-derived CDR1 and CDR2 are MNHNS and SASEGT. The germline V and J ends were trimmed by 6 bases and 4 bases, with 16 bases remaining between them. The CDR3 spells CASRRDTAGYEQYF. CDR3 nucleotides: TGTGCCAGCAGAAGAGACACCGCAGGATACGAGCAGTACTTC.

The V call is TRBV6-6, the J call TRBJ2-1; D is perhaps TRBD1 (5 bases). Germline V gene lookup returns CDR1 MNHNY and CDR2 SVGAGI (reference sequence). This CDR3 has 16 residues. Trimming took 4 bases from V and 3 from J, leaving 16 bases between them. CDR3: CASSSPFQGGYNEQFF. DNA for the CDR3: TGTGCCAGCAGTTCCCCGTTCCAGGGTGGCTACAATGAGCAGTTCTTC.